A selection of T cell receptor beta chains follows, all from one sample in a study of shared clonotypes between healthy human individuals. Clones were read by immunoSEQ multiplex PCR, and TCRdb kept only the in-frame ones, dropping some. The data show millions of clones, with roughly 95% seen just once and 1% to 1.3% held by the top ten. Sequencing was done on a sample of naive CD8+ T cells sorted from blood. The origin of the receptors is a man between 18 and 29 years old in good health. The CDR3 runs from the conserved cysteine through the conserved F or W. The order of the fields is V gene, D gene, J gene, clone size, CDR3 protein, CDR3 DNA. A D gene is named only where the DNA matches it firmly. Some rows mark clone size as missing; the rest say once, few, many or name a class of expanded clone.

V gene: TRBV29-1; D gene: TRBD1; J gene: TRBJ1-1; clone size: -; CDR3 protein: CSQRGQGAMNTEAFF; CDR3 DNA: TGCAGTCAGAGGGGACAGGGCGCCATGAACACTGAAGCTTTCTTT
V gene: TRBV19; D gene: -; J gene: TRBJ2-7; clone size: -; CDR3 protein: CASSIERSSYEQYF; CDR3 DNA: TGTGCCAGTAGTATCGAACGGAGCTCCTACGAGCAGTACTTC
V gene: TRBV9; D gene: TRBD2; J gene: TRBJ2-1; clone size: -; CDR3 protein: CASSVKILAGDTNEQFF; CDR3 DNA: TGTGCCAGCAGCGTCAAAATACTAGCGGGAGACACGAATGAGCAGTTCTTC
V gene: TRBV11-2; D gene: -; J gene: TRBJ2-7; clone size: -; CDR3 protein: CASSLDPGAGSYEQYF; CDR3 DNA: TGTGCCAGCAGCTTAGACCCGGGCGCGGGCTCCTACGAGCAGTACTTC
V gene: TRBV7-8; D gene: TRBD2; J gene: TRBJ2-7; clone size: -; CDR3 protein: CASSLAGGFSYEQYF; CDR3 DNA: TGTGCCAGCAGCTTAGCCGGGGGGTTCTCCTACGAGCAGTACTTC
V gene: TRBV2; D gene: -; J gene: TRBJ2-3; clone size: once; CDR3 protein: CASSGRVEPDTQYF; CDR3 DNA: TGTGCCAGCAGTGGGCGGGTAGAGCCAGATACGCAGTATTTT
V gene: TRBV2; D gene: TRBD2; J gene: TRBJ2-3; clone size: -; CDR3 protein: CASSGILAESTDTQYF; CDR3 DNA: TGTGCCAGCAGTGGGATTCTAGCGGAAAGCACAGATACGCAGTATTTT
V gene: TRBV4-1; D gene: TRBD1; J gene: TRBJ2-7; clone size: -; CDR3 protein: CASSPSTGYEQYF; CDR3 DNA: TGCGCCAGCAGCCCTTCGACAGGGTACGAGCAGTACTTC
V gene: TRBV5-4; D gene: TRBD2; J gene: TRBJ2-2; clone size: -; CDR3 protein: CASRSSGGASGELFF; CDR3 DNA: TGTGCCAGCAGAAGTAGCGGGGGGGCGAGCGGGGAGCTGTTTTTT
V gene: TRBV27; D gene: -; J gene: TRBJ2-1; clone size: -; CDR3 protein: CASSPGTGIAREQFF; CDR3 DNA: TGTGCCAGCAGTCCTGGGACGGGTATTGCAAGAGAGCAGTTCTTC
V gene: TRBV11-2; D gene: -; J gene: TRBJ2-7; clone size: -; CDR3 protein: CASSHPGGNEQYF; CDR3 DNA: TGTGCCAGCAGCCATCCGGGTGGAAACGAGCAGTACTTC
V gene: TRBV4-3; D gene: TRBD1; J gene: TRBJ1-6; clone size: -; CDR3 protein: CASSLTSGGEDNSPLHF; CDR3 DNA: TGCGCCAGCAGCCTTACCTCAGGGGGCGAGGATAATTCACCCCTCCACTTT
V gene: TRBV11-2; D gene: TRBD2; J gene: TRBJ2-1; clone size: -; CDR3 protein: CASSPGGAGVRISEQFF; CDR3 DNA: TGTGCCAGCAGCCCCGGTGGAGCGGGAGTTAGGATTAGTGAGCAGTTCTTC
V gene: TRBV4-1; D gene: TRBD2; J gene: TRBJ2-3; clone size: -; CDR3 protein: CASSQTRTSGSLDTQYF; CDR3 DNA: TGCGCCAGCAGCCAAACCCGGACTAGCGGGAGCTTAGATACGCAGTATTTT
V gene: TRBV27; D gene: -; J gene: TRBJ2-7; clone size: -; CDR3 protein: CASSSLQGGFGYEQYF; CDR3 DNA: TGTGCCAGCAGTTCGTTACAGGGAGGGTTTGGGTACGAGCAGTACTTC
V gene: TRBV5-4; D gene: -; J gene: TRBJ1-1; clone size: -; CDR3 protein: CASSLDSLEAFF; CDR3 DNA: TGTGCCAGCAGCTTGGATTCTCTCGAAGCTTTCTTT
V gene: TRBV9; D gene: -; J gene: TRBJ2-2; clone size: -; CDR3 protein: CASSAGGELFF; CDR3 DNA: TGTGCCAGCTCCGCGGGGGGGGAGCTGTTTTTT
V gene: TRBV4-1; D gene: -; J gene: TRBJ2-7; clone size: -; CDR3 protein: CASSLRDRYEQYF; CDR3 DNA: TGCGCCAGCAGCCTCCGGGACCGCTACGAGCAGTACTTC
V gene: TRBV19; D gene: -; J gene: TRBJ2-2; clone size: -; CDR3 protein: CARIDRQNTGELFF; CDR3 DNA: TGTGCCAGGATAGACAGACAAAACACCGGGGAGCTGTTTTTT
V gene: TRBV4-3; D gene: TRBD2; J gene: TRBJ2-1; clone size: -; CDR3 protein: CASSQDLGLAGGPGSYNEQFF; CDR3 DNA: TGCGCCAGCAGCCAGGACCTGGGACTAGCGGGAGGGCCGGGCTCCTACAATGAGCAGTTCTTC
V gene: TRBV13; D gene: TRBD2; J gene: TRBJ2-7; clone size: -; CDR3 protein: CASSLREADEQYF; CDR3 DNA: TGTGCCAGCAGCTTACGGGAGGCGGACGAGCAGTACTTC
V gene: TRBV6-5; D gene: TRBD2; J gene: TRBJ2-1; clone size: -; CDR3 protein: CASTRLAGEYNEQFF; CDR3 DNA: TGTGCCAGCACGCGACTAGCGGGAGAGTACAATGAGCAGTTCTTC
V gene: TRBV7-9; D gene: -; J gene: TRBJ1-1; clone size: -; CDR3 protein: CASSLAASEAFF; CDR3 DNA: TGTGCCAGCAGCTTAGCGGCGTCTGAAGCTTTCTTT
V gene: TRBV6-6; D gene: TRBD2; J gene: TRBJ2-7; clone size: -; CDR3 protein: CASSYSVIGGGYEQYF; CDR3 DNA: TGTGCCAGCAGTTACTCCGTCATAGGCGGGGGTTACGAGCAGTACTTC
V gene: TRBV19; D gene: TRBD1; J gene: TRBJ2-2; clone size: -; CDR3 protein: CASSIVGTGGRTGELFF; CDR3 DNA: TGTGCCAGTAGTATAGTAGGGACAGGGGGACGCACCGGGGAGCTGTTTTTT
V gene: TRBV5-6; D gene: -; J gene: TRBJ2-7; clone size: -; CDR3 protein: CASSTPTNEQYF; CDR3 DNA: TGTGCCAGCAGTACACCCACAAACGAGCAGTACTTC
V gene: TRBV4-1; D gene: -; J gene: TRBJ1-2; clone size: -; CDR3 protein: CASSQGVGGVYGYTF; CDR3 DNA: TGCGCCAGCAGCCAAGGTGTAGGGGGTGTCTATGGCTACACCTTC
V gene: TRBV29-1; D gene: -; J gene: TRBJ2-7; clone size: -; CDR3 protein: CSVAGQLTYEQYF; CDR3 DNA: TGCAGCGTAGCAGGACAGCTTACCTACGAGCAGTACTTC
V gene: TRBV29-1; D gene: TRBD1; J gene: TRBJ1-1; clone size: -; CDR3 protein: CSVEEGAEGSEAFF; CDR3 DNA: TGCAGCGTTGAGGAGGGGGCGGAAGGGTCTGAAGCTTTCTTT
V gene: TRBV7-6; D gene: TRBD2; J gene: TRBJ2-2; clone size: -; CDR3 protein: CASSTTGLAISGELFF; CDR3 DNA: TGTGCCAGCAGCACTACGGGACTAGCGATTTCCGGGGAGCTGTTTTTT
V gene: TRBV29-1; D gene: TRBD1; J gene: TRBJ1-2; clone size: -; CDR3 protein: CSVPPQGAYGYTF; CDR3 DNA: TGCAGCGTTCCTCCACAGGGGGCCTATGGCTACACCTTC
V gene: TRBV27; D gene: -; J gene: TRBJ2-1; clone size: -; CDR3 protein: CASSSHSYNEQFF; CDR3 DNA: TGTGCCAGCAGTTCCCACTCATACAATGAGCAGTTCTTC
V gene: TRBV6-5; D gene: -; J gene: TRBJ1-1; clone size: -; CDR3 protein: CASSYSTYGYTEAFF; CDR3 DNA: TGTGCCAGCAGTTACTCGACTTACGGTTACACTGAAGCTTTCTTT
V gene: TRBV6-1; D gene: TRBD1; J gene: TRBJ2-7; clone size: -; CDR3 protein: CASSGTGVYEQYF; CDR3 DNA: TGTGCCAGCAGCGGGACAGGGGTCTACGAGCAGTACTTC
V gene: TRBV7-9; D gene: -; J gene: TRBJ1-2; clone size: -; CDR3 protein: CASSTMLGRLGYTF; CDR3 DNA: TGTGCCAGCAGCACCATGTTGGGGAGGTTGGGCTACACCTTC
V gene: TRBV4-1; D gene: TRBD2; J gene: TRBJ2-5; clone size: -; CDR3 protein: CASSARTSGVETQYF; CDR3 DNA: TGCGCCAGCAGCGCCCGGACTAGCGGGGTTGAGACCCAGTACTTC
V gene: TRBV19; D gene: -; J gene: TRBJ1-5; clone size: -; CDR3 protein: CASSTSDNQPQHF; CDR3 DNA: TGTGCCAGTAGTACCTCCGACAATCAGCCCCAGCATTTT
V gene: TRBV4-1; D gene: TRBD2; J gene: TRBJ2-7; clone size: -; CDR3 protein: CASSQEGSGTYEQYF; CDR3 DNA: TGCGCCAGCAGCCAAGAGGGTAGCGGGACCTACGAGCAGTACTTC
V gene: TRBV15; D gene: -; J gene: TRBJ2-7; clone size: -; CDR3 protein: CATTQDNSYEQYF; CDR3 DNA: TGTGCCACCACCCAAGACAATTCCTACGAGCAGTACTTC
V gene: TRBV4-1; D gene: -; J gene: TRBJ1-5; clone size: -; CDR3 protein: CASSQVAFNSNQPQHF; CDR3 DNA: TGCGCCAGCAGCCAAGTAGCCTTTAATAGCAATCAGCCCCAGCATTTT